This TCR beta chain was documented in a study of CD8 T cells in ankylosing spondylitis. This CDR3 is 14 amino acids long. V was shortened by 4 bases and J by 5 bases, with 12 bases between the two germline ends. Germline assignment: CDR1 SNHLY and CDR2 FYNNEI. A quantitative 5'-RACE method, one with molecular barcodes, was used to make TCR beta libraries. One entry per CDR3 protein, called by TCRdb with MiXCR from the 5' RACE reads. The sample includes tens of thousands of distinct CDR3 sequences, around 6.5% of them seen just once. This clonotype has ten or more counts. This TCR derives from a male donor with ankylosing spondylitis. The chain combines TRBV2 with TRBJ1-5, with a possible D match to TRBD1 (5 bases). The sequencing sample was made of synovial fluid, either unsorted or a sorted T cell fraction (not recorded which). CDR3 in amino acids: CASSGERGYQPQHF. The DNA of the CDR3 is TGTGCCAGCAGTGGGGAGCGGGGGTATCAGCCCCAGCATTTT.